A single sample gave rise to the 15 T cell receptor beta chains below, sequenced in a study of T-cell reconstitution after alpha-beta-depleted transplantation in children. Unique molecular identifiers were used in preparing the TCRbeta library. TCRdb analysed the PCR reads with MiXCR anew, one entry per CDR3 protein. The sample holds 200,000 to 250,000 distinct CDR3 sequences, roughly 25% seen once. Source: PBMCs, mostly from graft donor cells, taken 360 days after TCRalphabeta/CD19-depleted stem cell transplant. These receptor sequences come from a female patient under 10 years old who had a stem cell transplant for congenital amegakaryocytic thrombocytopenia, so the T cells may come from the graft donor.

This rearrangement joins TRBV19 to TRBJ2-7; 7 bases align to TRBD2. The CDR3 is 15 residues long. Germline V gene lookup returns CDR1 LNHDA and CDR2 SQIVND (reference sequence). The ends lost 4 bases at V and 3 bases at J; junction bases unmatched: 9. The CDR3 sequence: CASSKGGFWDYEQYF. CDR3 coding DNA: TGTGCCAGTAGTAAGGGAGGGTTTTGGGACTACGAGCAGTACTTC.

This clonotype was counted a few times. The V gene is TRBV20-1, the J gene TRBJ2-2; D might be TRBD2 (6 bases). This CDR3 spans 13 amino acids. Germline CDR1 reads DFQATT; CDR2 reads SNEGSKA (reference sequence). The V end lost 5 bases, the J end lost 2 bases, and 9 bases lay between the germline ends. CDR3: CSAVGTNTGELFF. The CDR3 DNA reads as TGCAGTGCTGTCGGGACTAACACCGGGGAGCTGTTTTTT.

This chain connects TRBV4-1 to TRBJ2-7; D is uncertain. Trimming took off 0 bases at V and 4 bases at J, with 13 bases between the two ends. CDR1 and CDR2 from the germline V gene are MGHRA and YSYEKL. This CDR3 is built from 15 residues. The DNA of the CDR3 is TGCGCCAGCAGCCAAGATTGGCAGGTGTCTTACGAGCAGTACTTC. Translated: CASSQDWQVSYEQYF.

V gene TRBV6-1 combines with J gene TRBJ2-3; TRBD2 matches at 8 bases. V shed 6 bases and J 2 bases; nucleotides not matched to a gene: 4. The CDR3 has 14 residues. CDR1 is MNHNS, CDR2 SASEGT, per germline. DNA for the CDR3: TGTGCCAGCAGGACTAGCGAGTCCACAGATACGCAGTATTTT. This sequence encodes CASRTSESTDTQYF.

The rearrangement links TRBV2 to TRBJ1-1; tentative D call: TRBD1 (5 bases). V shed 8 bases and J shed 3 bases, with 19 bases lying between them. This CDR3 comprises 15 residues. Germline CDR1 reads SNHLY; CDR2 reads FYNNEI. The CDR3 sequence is CASWGRATGDTEAFF. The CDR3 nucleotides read TGTGCCAGCTGGGGCAGGGCTACGGGAGACACTGAAGCTTTCTTT.

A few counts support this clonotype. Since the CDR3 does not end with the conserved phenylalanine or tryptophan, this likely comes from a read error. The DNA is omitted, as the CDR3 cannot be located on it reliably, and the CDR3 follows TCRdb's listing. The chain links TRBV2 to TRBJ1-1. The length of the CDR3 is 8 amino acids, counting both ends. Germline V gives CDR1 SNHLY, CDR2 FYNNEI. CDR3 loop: CASRDSLV.

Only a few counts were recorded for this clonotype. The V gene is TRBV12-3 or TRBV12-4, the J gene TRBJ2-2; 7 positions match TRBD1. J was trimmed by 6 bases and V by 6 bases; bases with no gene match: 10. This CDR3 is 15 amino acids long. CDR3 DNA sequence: TGTGCCAGCAGGCCAGACAGGGTATGGGCCGGGGAGCTGTTTTTT. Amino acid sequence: CASRPDRVWAGELFF.

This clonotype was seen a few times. CDR3 protein: CASSELAGGPIGDTQYF. The CDR3 nucleotides read TGTGCCAGCAGCGAACTAGCGGGAGGGCCAATAGGTGATACGCAGTATTTT. V usage is TRBV7-7 and J usage is TRBJ2-3; TRBD2 matches 13 bases. Germline CDR1 is SSHAT and CDR2 is FNYEAQ (reference sequence). The trim removed 5 bases at V and 6 bases at J, leaving 11 bases unmatched. This CDR3 region has 17 residues.

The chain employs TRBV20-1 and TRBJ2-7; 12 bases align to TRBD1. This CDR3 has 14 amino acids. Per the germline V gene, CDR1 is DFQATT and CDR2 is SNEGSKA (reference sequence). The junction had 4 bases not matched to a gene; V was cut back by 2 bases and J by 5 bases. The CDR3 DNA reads TGCAGTGCTAGATTGGGACAGGGGGCCAACGAGCAGTACTTC. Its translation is CSARLGQGANEQYF.

The CDR3 DNA is TGCAGCGTCGCCAGACAGTGGCCCCCGGGGGAGACCCAGTACTTC. Encoded protein: CSVARQWPPGETQYF. This chain uses TRBV29-1 with TRBJ2-5; D could derive from TRBD1 or TRBD2 (5 bases each). CDR3 size: 15 residues. Germline loops: CDR1 SQVTM, CDR2 ANQGSEA. Trimming shortened V by 6 bases and J by 5 bases, and 22 bases separated the two germline ends.

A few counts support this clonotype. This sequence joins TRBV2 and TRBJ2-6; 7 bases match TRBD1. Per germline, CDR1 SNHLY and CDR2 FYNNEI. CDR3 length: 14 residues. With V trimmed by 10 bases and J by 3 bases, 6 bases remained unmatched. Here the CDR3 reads CATGQDGGANVLTF. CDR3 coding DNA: TGTGCCACCGGACAGGATGGTGGGGCCAACGTCCTGACTTTC.

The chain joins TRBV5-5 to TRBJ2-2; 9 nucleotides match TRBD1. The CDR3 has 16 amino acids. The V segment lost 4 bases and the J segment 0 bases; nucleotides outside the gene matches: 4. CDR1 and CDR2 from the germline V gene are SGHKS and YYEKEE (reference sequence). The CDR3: CASSRNRGPNTGELFF. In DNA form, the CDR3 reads TGTGCCAGCAGCCGGAACAGGGGGCCGAACACCGGGGAGCTGTTTTTT.

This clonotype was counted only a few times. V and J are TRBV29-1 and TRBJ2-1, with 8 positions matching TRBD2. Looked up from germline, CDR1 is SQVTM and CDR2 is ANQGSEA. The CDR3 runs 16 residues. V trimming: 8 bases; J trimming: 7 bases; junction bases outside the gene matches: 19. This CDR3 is CSSFISGRGKINEQFF. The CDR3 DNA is TGCAGCTCATTTATAAGCGGGAGAGGGAAGATAAATGAGCAGTTCTTC.

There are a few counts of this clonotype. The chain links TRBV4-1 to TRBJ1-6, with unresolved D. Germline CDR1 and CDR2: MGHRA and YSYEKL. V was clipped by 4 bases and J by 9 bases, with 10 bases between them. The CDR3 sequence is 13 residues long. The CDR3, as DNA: TGCGCCAGCAGCCGTCTGTTCGGTTCACCCCTCCACTTT. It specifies CASSRLFGSPLHF.

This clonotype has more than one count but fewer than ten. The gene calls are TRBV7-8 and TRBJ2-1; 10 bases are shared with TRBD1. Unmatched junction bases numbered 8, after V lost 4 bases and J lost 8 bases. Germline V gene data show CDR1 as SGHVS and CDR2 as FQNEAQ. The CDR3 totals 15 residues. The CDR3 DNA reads TGTGCCAGCAGCTGGCCGGGACAGGGGAAGCATGAGCAGTTCTTC. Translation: CASSWPGQGKHEQFF.